This T cell receptor (beta chain) was identified during a study of OX40 agonist ivuxolimab in advanced cancers. Some background on the complete study: Ivuxolimab was a fully human IgG2 agonistic monoclonal antibody targeting the costimulatory receptor OX40 (CD134). Intravenous ivuxolimab was administered to patients every 2 weeks at six dose levels: 0.01, 0.1, 0.3, 1.5, 3 and 10 mg/kg. Of the 52 patients in dose escalation, about 19 had hepatocellular carcinoma, some 15 had melanoma, 9 had renal cell carcinoma and 9 had head and neck cancer. A male proportion of roughly 80% and a mean age of about 60 years, ranging from 23 to 79, were recorded for the dose-escalation cohort. Patients were allowed to have had prior anti-PD-1, anti-PD-L1 or anti-CTLA-4 therapy, and 30% to 40% of the dose-escalation patients had been treated with checkpoint inhibitors. Three dose-escalation patients achieved partial responses, one with hepatocellular carcinoma and two with cutaneous melanoma. Peripheral TCRbeta sequencing was intended to test whether TCR sequence diversity was altered and clonal T-cell expansion was caused by ivuxolimab. The monotherapy dose-escalation portion (N ≈ 56 patients) of the phase I ivuxolimab trial is reported in the paper.

For sequencing of the TCRbeta CDR3 region, genomic DNA was extracted from the sorted cells. The immunoSEQ Assay was used for sequencing of TCRbeta CDR3 regions. What TCRdb holds here is the immuneACCESS table cut down to in-frame rearrangements. Part of the clones is not present; checked against another copy, under half of the missing clones reflect an unresolved V gene, and the others are unexplained. The sample table lists 50,000 to 80,000 clones, roughly four fifths of them with a count of one. 9.8% of the sample rests with the top ten. Comment on this clone: Its binding antigen is unknown. Base qualities are not provided; no much larger clone lies one nucleotide away.

General findings and caveats noted by the study authors: Which antigens the clonally expanded peripheral T cells were specific for was not determined. Clonal expansion of both CD4+ and CD8+ blood T cells was observed from baseline to week 6 at doses 0.1 to 3.0 mg/kg. On average, CD8+ T cells showed more expanded clones than CD4+ T cells after ivuxolimab. Low levels of normalized T-cell clonal expansion were also shown by some nonresponding patients. Partial responders in the 0.1-3.0 mg/kg groups had among the lowest normalized peripheral clonal expansion, especially among CD8+ T cells.

The trial excluded patients who had a history of autoimmune disease or who were on systemic immunosuppression. Peripheral blood for TCR sequencing was collected from all dose cohorts at baseline, on cycle 4 day 1, and on cycle 7 day 1. Samples came from an open-label, multicenter, first-in-human phase I dose-escalation trial of ivuxolimab. Adults with locally advanced or metastatic melanoma, renal cell carcinoma, hepatocellular carcinoma or head and neck squamous cell carcinoma were enrolled in the trial. Before TCR sequencing, CD4+ T cells and CD8+ T cells were sorted from peripheral blood as separate populations. This receptor was taken from an adult with an advanced solid tumor such as melanoma, head and neck, liver or kidney cancer. The sequencing used CD4+ or CD8+ T cells sorted from blood, collected in a trial of the OX40 agonist ivuxolimab.

The DNA is TGTGCCTGGTCCCTCGGGCCAGGGCAGTACTTC. This encodes CAWSLGPGQYF. Recombination connected TRBV30 to TRBJ2-7, with no D gene named confidently. The CDR3 measures 11 amino acids from cysteine to phenylalanine. Of all the DNA, just the CDR3 is kept, 33 bases in frame from base 1. V and J lose 5 bases and 9 bases, and a span of 14 bases separates them. The germline V gene encodes CDR1 GTSNPN and CDR2 SVGIG (reference sequence).